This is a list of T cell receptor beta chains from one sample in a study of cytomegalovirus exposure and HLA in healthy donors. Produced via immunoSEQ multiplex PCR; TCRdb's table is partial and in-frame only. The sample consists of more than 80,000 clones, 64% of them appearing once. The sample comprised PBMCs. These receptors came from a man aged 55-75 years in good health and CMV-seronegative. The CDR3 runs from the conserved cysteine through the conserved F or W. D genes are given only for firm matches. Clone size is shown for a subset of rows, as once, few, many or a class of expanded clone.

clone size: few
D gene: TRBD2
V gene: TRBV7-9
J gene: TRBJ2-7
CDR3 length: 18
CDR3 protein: CASSLAGLAGAPSYEQYF
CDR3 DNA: TGTGCCAGCAGCTTAGCGGGGCTAGCGGGGGCCCCCTCCTACGAGCAGTACTTC

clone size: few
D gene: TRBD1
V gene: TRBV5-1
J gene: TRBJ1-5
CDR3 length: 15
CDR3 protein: CASSLTGQVSQPQHF
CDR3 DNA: TGCGCCAGCAGCTTGACGGGACAGGTTAGTCAGCCCCAGCATTTT

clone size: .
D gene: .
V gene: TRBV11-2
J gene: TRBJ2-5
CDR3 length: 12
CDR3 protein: CASSLALETQYF
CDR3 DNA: TGTGCCAGCTCGCTAGCGTTGGAGACCCAGTACTTC

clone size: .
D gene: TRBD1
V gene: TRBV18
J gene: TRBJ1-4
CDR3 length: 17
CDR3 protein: CASSPYGTARVREKLFF
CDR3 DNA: TGTGCCAGCTCACCCTACGGGACAGCAAGGGTTAGGGAAAAACTGTTTTTT

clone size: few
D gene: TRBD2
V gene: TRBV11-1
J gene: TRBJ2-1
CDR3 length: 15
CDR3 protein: CASSLLAGTYNEQFF
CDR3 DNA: TGTGCCAGCAGCTTATTAGCGGGGACCTACAATGAGCAGTTCTTC

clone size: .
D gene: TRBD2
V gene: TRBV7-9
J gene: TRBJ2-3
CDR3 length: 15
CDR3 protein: CASSKLAGVRDTQYF
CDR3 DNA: TGTGCCAGCAGCAAACTAGCGGGAGTGCGAGATACGCAGTATTTT

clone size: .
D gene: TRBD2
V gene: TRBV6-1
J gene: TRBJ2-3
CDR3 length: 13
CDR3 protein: CGEGLADTDTQYF
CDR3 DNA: TGTGGGGAGGGACTAGCTGACACAGATACGCAGTATTTT

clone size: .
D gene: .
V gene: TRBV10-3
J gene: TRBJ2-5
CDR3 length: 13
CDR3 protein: CAISESNGETQYF
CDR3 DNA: TGTGCCATCAGTGAGTCGAACGGAGAGACCCAGTACTTC

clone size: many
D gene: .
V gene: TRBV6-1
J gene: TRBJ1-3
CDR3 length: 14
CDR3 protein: CASTQGFEGNTIYF
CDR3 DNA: TGTGCCAGCACCCAGGGATTTGAAGGAAACACCATATATTTT

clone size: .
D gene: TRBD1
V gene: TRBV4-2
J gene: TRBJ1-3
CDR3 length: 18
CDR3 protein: CASSQERLWTGTGNTIYF
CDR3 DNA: TGTGCCAGCAGCCAAGAGCGTCTCTGGACAGGGACTGGAAACACCATATATTTT

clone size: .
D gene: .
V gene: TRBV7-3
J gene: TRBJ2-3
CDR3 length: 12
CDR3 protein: CASSSPGLTQYF
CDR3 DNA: TGTGCCAGCAGCTCCCCCGGACTTACGCAGTATTTT

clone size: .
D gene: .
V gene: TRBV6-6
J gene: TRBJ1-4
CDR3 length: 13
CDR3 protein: CASYRSANEKLFF
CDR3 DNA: TGTGCCTCTTACAGGTCTGCTAATGAAAAACTGTTTTTT

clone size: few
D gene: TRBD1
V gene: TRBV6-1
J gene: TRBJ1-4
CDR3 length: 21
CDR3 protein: CASSEPPPRDRGSSWDEKLFF
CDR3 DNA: TGTGCCAGCAGTGAACCCCCTCCGAGGGACAGGGGTTCGTCTTGGGACGAAAAACTGTTTTTT

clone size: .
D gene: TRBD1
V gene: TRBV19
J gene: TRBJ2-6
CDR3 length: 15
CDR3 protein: CASRPQGTGANVLTF
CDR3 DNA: TGTGCCAGTCGCCCACAGGGGACCGGGGCCAACGTCCTGACTTTC

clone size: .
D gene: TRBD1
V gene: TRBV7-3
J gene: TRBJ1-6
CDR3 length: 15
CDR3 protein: CASSFEGTGESPLHF
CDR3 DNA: TGTGCCAGCAGCTTCGAAGGGACAGGAGAATCACCCCTCCACTTT

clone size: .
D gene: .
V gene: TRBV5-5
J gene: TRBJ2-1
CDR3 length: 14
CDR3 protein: CASSLNSGYNEQFF
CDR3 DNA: TGTGCCAGCAGCTTAAATAGCGGCTACAATGAGCAGTTCTTC

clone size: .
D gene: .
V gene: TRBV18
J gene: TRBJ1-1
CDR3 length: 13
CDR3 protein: CASSPLSPLEAFF
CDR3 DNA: TGTGCCAGCTCACCTCTGAGCCCGCTGGAAGCTTTCTTT

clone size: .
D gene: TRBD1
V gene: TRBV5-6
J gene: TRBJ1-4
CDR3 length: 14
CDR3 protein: CASSLQGADEKLFF
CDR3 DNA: TGTGCCAGCAGCCTACAGGGGGCAGATGAAAAACTGTTTTTT

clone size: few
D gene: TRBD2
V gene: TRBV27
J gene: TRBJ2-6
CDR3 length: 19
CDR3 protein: CASSLWGLAEGSGANVLTF
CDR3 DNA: TGTGCCAGCAGTTTATGGGGACTAGCGGAGGGATCTGGGGCCAACGTCCTGACTTTC

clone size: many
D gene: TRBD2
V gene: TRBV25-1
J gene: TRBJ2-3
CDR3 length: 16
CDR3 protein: CASSPPSGRETDTQYF
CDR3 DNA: TGTGCCAGCAGCCCGCCTAGCGGGAGGGAAACAGATACGCAGTATTTT

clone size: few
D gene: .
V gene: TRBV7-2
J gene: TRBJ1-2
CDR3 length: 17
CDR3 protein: CASSLGVGGGVSYGYTF
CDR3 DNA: TGTGCCAGCAGCTTAGGGGTCGGCGGAGGGGTTAGCTATGGCTACACCTTC

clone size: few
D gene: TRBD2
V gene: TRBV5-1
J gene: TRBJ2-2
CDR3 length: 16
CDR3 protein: CASSLTGTSGRAELFF
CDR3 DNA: TGCGCCAGCAGCTTAACCGGGACTAGCGGGAGGGCGGAGCTGTTTTTT

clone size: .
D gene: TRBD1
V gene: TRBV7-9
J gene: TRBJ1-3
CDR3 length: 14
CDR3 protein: CSSSLVGRGNTIYF
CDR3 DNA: TGTTCCAGCAGCCTGGTCGGCAGGGGGAACACCATATATTTT

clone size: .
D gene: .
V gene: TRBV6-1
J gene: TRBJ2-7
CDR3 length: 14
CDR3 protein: CASSYRTTSYEQYF
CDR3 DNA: TGTGCCAGCAGCTACAGGACTACTTCATACGAGCAGTACTTC

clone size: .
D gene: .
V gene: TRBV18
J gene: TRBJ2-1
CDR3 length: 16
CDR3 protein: CASSPLSAGRYNEQFF
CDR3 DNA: TGTGCCAGCTCACCATTATCGGCGGGAAGGTACAATGAGCAGTTCTTC

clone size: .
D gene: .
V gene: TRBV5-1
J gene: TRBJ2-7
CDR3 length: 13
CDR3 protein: CASSLVRGYEQYF
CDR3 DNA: TGCGCCAGCAGCTTGGTCAGGGGCTACGAGCAGTACTTC

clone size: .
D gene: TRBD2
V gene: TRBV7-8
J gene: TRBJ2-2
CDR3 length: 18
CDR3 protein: CASSLSLRRGVVGGELFF
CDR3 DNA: TGTGCCAGCAGCTTAAGTCTCAGGCGGGGGGTAGTTGGCGGGGAGCTGTTTTTT

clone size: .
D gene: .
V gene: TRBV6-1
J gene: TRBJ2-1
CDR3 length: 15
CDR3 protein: CASSEVGQPYNEQFF
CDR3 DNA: TGTGCCAGCAGTGAAGTAGGACAGCCCTACAATGAGCAGTTCTTC

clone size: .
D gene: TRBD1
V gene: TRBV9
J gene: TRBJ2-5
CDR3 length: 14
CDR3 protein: CASSEGALIGEQYF
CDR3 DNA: TGTGCCAGCAGCGAGGGGGCCCTCATAGGGGAGCAGTACTTC

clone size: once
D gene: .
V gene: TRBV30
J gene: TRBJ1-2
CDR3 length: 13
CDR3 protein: CAWTRGGSDGYTF
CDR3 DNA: TGTGCCTGGACCCGAGGAGGGTCGGATGGCTACACCTTC

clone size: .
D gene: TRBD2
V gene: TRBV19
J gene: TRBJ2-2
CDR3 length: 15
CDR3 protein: CASGGTSGEGGELFF
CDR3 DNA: TGTGCCAGTGGAGGGACTAGCGGGGAGGGCGGGGAGCTGTTTTTT

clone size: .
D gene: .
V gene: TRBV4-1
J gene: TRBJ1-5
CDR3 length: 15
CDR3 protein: CASSQLGLSNQPQHF
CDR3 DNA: TGCGCCAGCAGCCAACTAGGTTTGAGCAATCAGCCCCAGCATTTT

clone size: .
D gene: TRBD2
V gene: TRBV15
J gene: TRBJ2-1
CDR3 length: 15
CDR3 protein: CATSRDEVTSAEQFF
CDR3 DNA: TGTGCCACCAGCAGAGATGAAGTAACTAGCGCTGAGCAGTTCTTC

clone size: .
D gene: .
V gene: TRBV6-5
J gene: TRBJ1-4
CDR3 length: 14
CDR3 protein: CASANPGSNEKLFF
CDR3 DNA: TGTGCCTCCGCTAATCCGGGGAGTAATGAAAAACTGTTTTTT

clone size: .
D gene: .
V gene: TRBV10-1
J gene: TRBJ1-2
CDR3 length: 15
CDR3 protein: CASRIRDTNGHGYTF
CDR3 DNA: TGCGCCAGCAGGATCCGGGACACCAATGGACATGGCTACACCTTC

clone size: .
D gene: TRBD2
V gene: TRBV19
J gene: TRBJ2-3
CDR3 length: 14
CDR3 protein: CASSRQGGTDTQYF
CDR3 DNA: TGTGCCAGTAGCCGCCAGGGAGGGACAGATACGCAGTATTTT

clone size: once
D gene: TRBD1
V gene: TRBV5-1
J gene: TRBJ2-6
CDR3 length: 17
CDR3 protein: CASSLNNRGFGANVLTF
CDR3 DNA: TGCGCCAGCAGCTTAAATAACAGGGGTTTTGGGGCCAACGTCCTGACTTTC

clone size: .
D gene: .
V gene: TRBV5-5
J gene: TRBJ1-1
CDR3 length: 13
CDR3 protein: CASSSDEGTEAFF
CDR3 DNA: TGTGCCAGCAGCTCGGATGAGGGCACTGAAGCTTTCTTT

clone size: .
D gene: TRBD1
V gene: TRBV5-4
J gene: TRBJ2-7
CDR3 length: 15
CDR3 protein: CASSLRDRSSYEQYF
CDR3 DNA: TGTGCCAGCAGCTTACGGGACAGGAGCTCCTACGAGCAGTACTTC

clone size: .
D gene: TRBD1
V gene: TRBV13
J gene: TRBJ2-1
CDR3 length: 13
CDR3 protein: CASSRGQVNEQFF
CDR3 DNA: TGTGCCAGCAGCCGAGGACAGGTCAATGAGCAGTTCTTC

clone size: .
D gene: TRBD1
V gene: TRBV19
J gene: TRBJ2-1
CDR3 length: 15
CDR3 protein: CASSALGTANNEQFF
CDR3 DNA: TGTGCCAGTAGTGCCCTCGGGACAGCAAACAATGAGCAGTTCTTC

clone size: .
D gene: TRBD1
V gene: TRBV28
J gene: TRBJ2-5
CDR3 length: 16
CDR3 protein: CASSLPYDRGQETQYF
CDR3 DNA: TGTGCCAGCAGTTTACCATACGACAGGGGGCAAGAGACCCAGTACTTC

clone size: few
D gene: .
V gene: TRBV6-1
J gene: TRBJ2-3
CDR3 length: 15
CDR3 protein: CASSLTGGGTDTQYF
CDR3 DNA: TGTGCCAGCAGTCTAACAGGGGGGGGCACAGATACGCAGTATTTT

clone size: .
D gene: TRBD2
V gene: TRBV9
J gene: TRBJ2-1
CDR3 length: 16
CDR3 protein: CASSVGTGLGYNEQFF
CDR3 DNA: TGTGCCAGCAGCGTAGGCACGGGACTAGGCTACAATGAGCAGTTCTTC

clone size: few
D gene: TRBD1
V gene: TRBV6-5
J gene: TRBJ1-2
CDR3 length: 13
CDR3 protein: CASKKTGVDGYTF
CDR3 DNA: TGTGCCAGCAAAAAGACAGGGGTGGACGGCTACACCTTC